A single sample is the source of the 21 T cell receptor beta chains below, sequenced in a study of blood T cell repertoires in COVID-19. Assay: immunoSEQ multiplex PCR; the TCRdb copy retains only in-frame clones and omits some. The sample records 120,000 to 150,000 clones, around 79% being singletons. Sequenced input: peripheral blood. These receptors came from a man aged 60-69 years with acute or convalescent COVID-19.

A note on this clone: This specimen includes other DNA sequences encoding the same CDR3. The CDR3 is CASSLTGDYGYTF. In DNA, the CDR3 is TGTGCCAGCAGCTTAACAGGGGACTATGGCTACACCTTC. This chain links TRBV7-2 with TRBJ1-2; 7 bases align to TRBD1. V gave up 2 bases and J gave up 3 bases; unmatched junction bases: 0. The germline V gene has CDR1 SGHTA and CDR2 FQGNSA. This CDR3 comprises 13 residues.

The chain combines TRBV7-2 with TRBJ1-2; possibly TRBD1 for D (5 bases). V gave up 6 bases and J gave up 7 bases, with 12 bases separating them. This CDR3 spans 12 amino acids. CDR1 is SGHTA, CDR2 FQGNSA, per germline. Written as DNA, the CDR3 is TGTGCCAGCAGTTTGGGGCCAGGTGGCTACACCTTC. It translates to CASSLGPGGYTF.

This clone was found once. The J gene is TRBJ1-2, the V gene TRBV4-1; D perhaps matches TRBD1 (6 bases). Germline CDR1 is MGHRA and CDR2 is YSYEKL. V was cut by 9 bases and J by 4 bases, with 18 bases left in between. This CDR3 comprises 14 residues. CDR3: CASRGGPLGYGYTF. CDR3 bases: TGCGCCAGTCGCGGGGGCCCCTTGGGCTATGGCTACACCTTC.

The V and J genes are TRBV7-9 and TRBJ2-3; the D is unclear. This CDR3 has 12 amino acids. V lost 4 bases to trimming and J lost 2 bases, with 4 bases between them. Germline CDR1 SEHNR, CDR2 FQNEAQ (reference sequence). The CDR3 sequence: CASSSNTDTQYF. The CDR3 bases are TGTGCCAGCAGCTCCAACACAGATACGCAGTATTTT.

This clone is a singleton in its sample. The rearrangement joins TRBV6-2 or TRBV6-3 to TRBJ1-5, with 8 bases aligning to TRBD1. Per germline, CDR1 MNHEY and CDR2 SVGEGT. CDR3 size: 15 residues. The ends lost 5 bases at V and 6 bases at J; junction bases unmatched: 9. The CDR3 sequence: CASSRPTGASQPQHF. The CDR3 coding sequence is TGTGCCAGCAGTCGCCCGACAGGGGCCAGTCAGCCCCAGCATTTT.

The rearrangement uses TRBV3-1 (or the pseudogene TRBV3-2) and TRBJ2-6; perhaps TRBD1 as D (5 bases). V was trimmed by 0 bases and J by 1 base, leaving 25 bases between them. The CDR3 is 22 residues long. Germline assignment: CDR1 LGHDT and CDR2 YNNKEL (reference sequence). This CDR3 reads CASSQEAPLGRVGPSGANVLTF. DNA for the CDR3: TGTGCCAGCAGCCAAGAAGCCCCCTTGGGCAGGGTAGGGCCTTCTGGGGCCAACGTCCTGACTTTC.

The chain employs TRBV6-6 and TRBJ2-1; 14 bases fit TRBD2. Germline-derived CDR1 and CDR2 are MNHNY and SVGAGI (reference sequence). The V and J ends lost 5 bases and 7 bases, in that order; junction bases with no gene match: 4. This CDR3 has 15 residues. DNA of the CDR3: TGTGCCAGCAGTGGGACTAGCGGGAGAAAGAATGAGCAGTTCTTC. It encodes CASSGTSGRKNEQFF.

The chain carries TRBV11-3 and TRBJ2-2; D not resolved. Germline loops: CDR1 SGHNT, CDR2 YENEEA. Trimming took off 8 bases at V and 5 bases at J, with 6 bases between the two ends. The CDR3 loop spans 11 amino acids. The DNA for the CDR3 is TGTGCCAGCTCGGTGACCGGGGAGCTGTTTTTT. It specifies CASSVTGELFF.

This clone was seen a handful of times. CDR3 loop: CASKLGTGIGYEQYF. The CDR3 DNA is TGTGCCAGCAAGCTAGGGACAGGGATCGGCTACGAGCAGTACTTC. This chain joins TRBV28 and TRBJ2-7; 9 positions match TRBD1. Trimming at V came to 7 bases and at J to 3 bases, leaving 10 bases not matched to a gene. The germline V gene encodes CDR1 MDHEN and CDR2 SYDVKM. The length of the CDR3 is 15 residues.

This chain connects TRBV19 to TRBJ2-5; maybe TRBD2 (6 bases). Germline V gives CDR1 LNHDA, CDR2 SQIVND (reference sequence). Trimming stripped 7 bases from V and 5 bases from J, with 23 bases between. The CDR3 spans 16 residues. This chain's CDR3 is CASTEGPPSGLETQYF. The CDR3 DNA sequence: TGTGCCAGTACCGAAGGGCCACCAAGCGGGCTGGAGACCCAGTACTTC.

The V and J genes are TRBV19 and TRBJ1-1; 10 bases map to TRBD1. The V gene end was trimmed by 4 bases and the J gene end by 5 bases; junction bases not matched to a gene: 4. The CDR3 length is 14 residues. Germline CDR1 LNHDA, CDR2 SQIVND (reference sequence). The CDR3 loop reads CASSKGQGYTEAFF. The DNA of the CDR3 is TGTGCCAGTAGTAAGGGACAGGGGTATACTGAAGCTTTCTTT.

This clone was recorded a few times. The genes are TRBV5-1 and TRBJ2-1, with TRBD2 matching 7 bases. The length of the CDR3 is 16 residues. V dropped 0 bases and J dropped 4; count of bases not matched to a gene: 7. Looked up from germline, CDR1 is SGHRS and CDR2 is YFSETQ. Here the CDR3 DNA reads TGCGCCAGCAGCTTGGCCGAGCGGGAAACTTACAATGAGCAGTTCTTC. Its protein is CASSLAERETYNEQFF. Full variable domain (rest looked up from reference TRBV5-1 and TRBJ2-1): KAGVTQTPRYLIKTRGQQVTLSCSPISGHRSVSWYQQTPGQGLQFLFEYFSETQRNKGNFPGRFSGRQFSNSRSEMNVSTLELGDSALYLCASSLAERETYNEQFFGPGTRLTVL.

This chain joins TRBV11-1 and TRBJ2-7; perhaps TRBD1 as D (6 bases). The germline V and J ends were trimmed by 6 bases and 3 bases, with 9 bases remaining between them. Germline V gene sequence: CDR1 SGHAT, CDR2 FQDESV (reference sequence). The CDR3 is made up of 12 amino acids. This CDR3 reads CASRLTGYEQYF. CDR3 in DNA: TGTGCCAGCAGACTGACAGGCTACGAGCAGTACTTC.

J is TRBJ1-2 and V is TRBV7-9; 9 bases align to TRBD1. The CDR3 spans 14 residues. V lost 4 bases, J lost 3 bases, and 3 bases stayed unmatched. From germline, CDR1 is SEHNR and CDR2 FQNEAQ (reference sequence). CDR3 nucleotide sequence: TGTGCCAGCAGCTACGGACAGGGGTACTATGGCTACACCTTC. Translation: CASSYGQGYYGYTF.

The chain is built from TRBV5-6 and TRBJ2-2, with 8 bases lining up with TRBD2. J was trimmed by 7 bases and V by 4 bases; bases with no gene match: 9. CDR1 is SGHDT, CDR2 YYEEEE, per germline. This CDR3 has 15 amino acids. The CDR3: CASSPGGGLGGELFF. The CDR3 coding sequence is TGTGCCAGCAGCCCGGGAGGGGGGCTAGGCGGGGAGCTGTTTTTT.

This chain links TRBV28 with TRBJ2-3; tentative D call: TRBD2 (6 bases). The CDR3 spans 14 residues. Trimming took off 10 bases at V and 1 base at J, with 15 bases between the two ends. CDR1 and CDR2 (germline): MDHEN, SYDVKM. As DNA, the CDR3 is TGTGCCATCCAGGACGGGGAGGGCACAGATACGCAGTATTTT. This sequence encodes CAIQDGEGTDTQYF.

In this sample, this clone turned up once. The chain combines TRBV5-4 with TRBJ2-3, with 8 bases lining up with TRBD2. Germline CDR1 and CDR2: SGHNT and YYREEE (reference sequence). Trimming at V came to 4 bases and at J to 3 bases, leaving 10 bases not matched to a gene. The CDR3 is made up of 16 amino acids. In nucleotides, the CDR3 is TGTGCCAGCAGCCCACAATACGGCGGGAGGACAGATACGCAGTATTTT. Translation gives CASSPQYGGRTDTQYF.

The rearrangement links TRBV7-2 to TRBJ1-6; D gene unclear. Germline V gives CDR1 SGHTA, CDR2 FQGNSA. The CDR3 is made up of 15 amino acids. The ends were cut back, 4 bases at V and 10 bases at J, with 17 bases in the middle. This chain's CDR3 is CASSSIGSAQSPLHF. CDR3 coding DNA: TGTGCCAGCAGCTCAATCGGGAGCGCCCAATCACCCCTCCACTTT.

The V gene is TRBV7-2, the J gene TRBJ1-2; the match to TRBD1 covers 7 bases. Germline V gene lookup returns CDR1 SGHTA and CDR2 FQGNSA. The trim removed 0 bases at V and 4 bases at J, leaving 5 bases unmatched. CDR3 length equals 15 residues. The CDR3 is CASSLAAGGTYGYTF. CDR3 in DNA: TGTGCCAGCAGCTTAGCGGCAGGGGGAACCTATGGCTACACCTTC.

V usage is TRBV19 and J usage is TRBJ1-2; TRBD1 matches at 7 bases. The length of the CDR3 is 15 residues. Per germline, CDR1 LNHDA and CDR2 SQIVND (reference sequence). J was trimmed by 7 bases and V by 2 bases; bases with no gene match: 10. This CDR3 is CASSIRSGTAGGYTF. The CDR3 DNA reads TGTGCCAGTAGTATAAGGTCGGGGACAGCTGGTGGCTACACCTTC.

The genes are TRBV7-6 and TRBJ2-7; 12 positions match TRBD1. The J segment lost 6 bases and the V segment lost 2 bases, leaving 8 bases of the junction unmatched. The germline CDR1 and CDR2 sequences are SGHVS and FNYEAQ. The CDR3 runs 16 residues. The CDR3 nucleotides read TGTGCCAGCAGCTTAAGGGGACAGGGGGCCCTTGGCGAGCAGTACTTC. Translation: CASSLRGQGALGEQYF.